This TCR beta chain originates from a study of blood T cell repertoires in COVID-19. Overall study: Researchers got acute and convalescent COVID-19 samples from the United States, Italy and Spain. From T cells, B-cell-depleted T cells, or PBMCs came the material, which was cDNA or gDNA.

The ends lost 7 bases at V and 2 bases at J; junction bases unmatched: 3. There are 15 residues in the CDR3. CDR1 is LGHDT, CDR2 YNNKEL, per germline (reference sequence). Authors' analysis steps: Researchers report that nucleated cell counts were estimated from reference gene primer amplification. Sequencing used immunoSEQ multiplex PCR; TCRdb keeps in-frame clones, though not all of them. The V and J calls and clone size were taken over from that table, and D and trimming were inferred from the DNA. The table records some 240,000 clones, around 84% of them present only once. The chain is built from TRBV3-1 (or the pseudogene TRBV3-2) and TRBJ2-3; TRBD2 matches at 13 bases. This TCR was recovered from a woman between 40 and 50 years old who had recovered from COVID-19. Sequenced: peripheral blood. CDR3: CASMGLAGHTDTQYF. CDR3 in DNA: TGTGCCAGCATGGGACTAGCGGGGCACACAGATACGCAGTATTTT.